This is a list of T cell receptor beta chains from one sample in a study of blood T cell repertoires in COVID-19. Using immunoSEQ multiplex PCR, the repertoire was profiled, and TCRdb retains in-frame clones only, with some absent. The sample carries just under 350,000 clones, over 70% recorded once. Sequenced material: peripheral blood. Receptors were obtained from a young man with active or convalescent COVID-19. Each CDR3 is given with its conserved first and last residue. The D gene is left open where the match is weak. Expanded clones are given a class, and other clones once, few, many or no size at all.

>NA|TRBV7-2|TRBD2|TRBJ2-7
CASSRTSGSSYEQYF
TGTGCCAGCAGCCGGACTAGCGGGAGCTCCTACGAGCAGTACTTC
>NA|TRBV7-6|TRBD1|TRBJ2-3
CASSLARTGSTDTQYF
TGTGCCAGCAGCTTAGCCAGGACAGGGAGCACAGATACGCAGTATTTT
>NA|TRBV2|NA|TRBJ1-2
CASSVGGQSYTF
TGTGCCAGCAGTGTCGGGGGGCAGAGCTACACCTTC
>NA|TRBV30|NA|TRBJ2-3
CAWTVVGRYAQYF
TGTGCCTGGACGGTGGTTGGTCGGTATGCGCAGTATTTT
>NA|TRBV28|TRBD2|TRBJ2-4
CASSPSAGGVPIQYF
TGTGCCAGCAGTCCCTCAGCGGGAGGCGTTCCCATTCAGTACTTC
>NA|TRBV3-1/TRBV3-2|TRBD1|TRBJ1-2
CASSQQGALGYTF
TGTGCCAGCAGCCAACAGGGGGCGCTTGGCTACACCTTC
>NA|TRBV2|TRBD1|TRBJ2-7
CASSRDSGPYEQYF
TGTGCCAGTTCCCGGGACAGTGGCCCCTACGAGCAGTACTTC
>NA|TRBV5-4|TRBD2|TRBJ2-5
CASSLGASGGETQYF
TGTGCCAGCAGCTTGGGGGCTAGCGGGGGTGAGACCCAGTACTTC
>many|TRBV5-1|NA|TRBJ1-3
CASSLDNSGNTIYF
TGCGCCAGCAGCTTGGACAACTCTGGAAACACCATATATTTT
>NA|TRBV5-8|NA|TRBJ1-2
CASSRDRFYGYTF
TGTGCCAGCAGCCGCGACAGATTCTATGGCTACACCTTC
>NA|TRBV5-1|NA|TRBJ1-1
CASSLVGATNTEAFF
TGCGCCAGCAGCTTGGTAGGGGCTACGAACACTGAAGCTTTCTTT
>once|TRBV28|NA|TRBJ1-2
CASRILSGYTF
TGTGCCAGCAGAATCCTTAGTGGCTACACCTTC
>NA|TRBV27|NA|TRBJ2-4
CASSHKNIQYF
TGTGCCAGCAGCCATAAAAACATTCAGTACTTC
>few|TRBV30|TRBD1|TRBJ1-6
CAWRPGQGFSPLHF
TGTGCCTGGAGACCGGGACAGGGATTTTCACCCCTCCACTTT
>NA|TRBV30|NA|TRBJ1-2
CAWSAPGGYGYTF
TGTGCCTGGAGTGCCCCAGGTGGTTATGGCTACACCTTC
>NA|TRBV11-2|TRBD1|TRBJ2-3
CASSLGTGGTDTQYF
TGTGCCAGCAGCTTGGGGACAGGGGGCACAGATACGCAGTATTTT
>NA|TRBV24-1|TRBD2|TRBJ2-1
CATSDPSGAYNEQFF
TGTGCCACCAGTGACCCTAGCGGGGCCTACAATGAGCAGTTCTTC
>NA|TRBV28|NA|TRBJ1-4
CASSRQDEKLFF
TGTGCCAGCAGCAGACAAGATGAAAAACTGTTTTTT
>NA|TRBV6-2/TRBV6-3|NA|TRBJ2-1
CASSFMNEQFF
TGTGCCAGCAGTTTCATGAATGAGCAGTTCTTC
>NA|TRBV18|NA|TRBJ2-7
CASSSRREMEQYF
TGTGCCAGCTCATCAAGAAGAGAAATGGAGCAGTACTTC
>NA|TRBV15|TRBD1|TRBJ1-2
CATSRSRGQPNYGYTF
TGTGCCACCAGCAGATCCCGGGGACAGCCTAACTATGGCTACACCTTC
>NA|TRBV20-1|TRBD1|TRBJ2-1
CSASQGAGNEQFF
TGCAGTGCTAGTCAGGGGGCAGGGAATGAGCAGTTCTTC
>NA|TRBV18|TRBD1|TRBJ1-4
CASSSGQAYNEKLFF
TGTGCCAGCTCTTCGGGACAGGCTTATAATGAAAAACTGTTTTTT
>NA|TRBV9|NA|TRBJ1-1
CASSVRGLGTEAFF
TGTGCCAGCAGCGTCAGGGGACTAGGGACTGAAGCTTTCTTT
>NA|TRBV7-2|NA|TRBJ2-7
CASSFDRSSYEQYF
TGTGCCAGCAGCTTCGACAGGAGCTCCTACGAGCAGTACTTC
>NA|TRBV3-1/TRBV3-2|NA|TRBJ1-1
CASSRGVEAFF
TGTGCCAGCAGCCGCGGGGTAGAAGCTTTCTTT
>NA|TRBV7-6|TRBD2|TRBJ2-2
CASSSPSRLAAPNTGELFF
TGTGCCAGCAGCTCTCCCTCAAGACTAGCGGCCCCGAACACCGGGGAGCTGTTTTTT
>NA|TRBV30|NA|TRBJ1-2
CAARQALYGYTF
TGTGCCGCCCGACAGGCCCTCTATGGCTACACCTTC
>NA|TRBV4-3|NA|TRBJ1-6
CASSQRGENSPLHF
TGCGCCAGCAGCCAGAGAGGCGAGAATTCACCCCTCCACTTT
>NA|TRBV28|TRBD1|TRBJ1-3
CASRPGQGRITLSGNTIYF
TGTGCCAGCAGACCGGGACAGGGACGTATAACCTTATCTGGAAACACCATATATTTT
>NA|TRBV28|NA|TRBJ2-4
CASSYRIAKNIQYF
TGTGCCAGCAGTTACAGGATCGCCAAAAACATTCAGTACTTC
>NA|TRBV12-3/TRBV12-4|NA|TRBJ1-1
CASNAGFNTEAFF
TGTGCCAGCAATGCGGGTTTCAACACTGAAGCTTTCTTT
>NA|TRBV11-2|NA|TRBJ1-2
CASSLAPDSYGYTF
TGTGCCAGCAGCTTAGCCCCGGACTCCTATGGCTACACCTTC
>NA|TRBV3-1/TRBV3-2|TRBD1|TRBJ1-5
CASSQGKVGTGGEAQHF
TGTGCCAGCAGCCAAGGCAAGGTCGGGACAGGGGGCGAAGCCCAGCATTTT
>NA|TRBV29-1|TRBD1|TRBJ1-2
CSVGDSNYGYTF
TGCAGCGTTGGGGACAGCAACTATGGCTACACCTTC
>NA|TRBV6-5|TRBD1|TRBJ1-1
CASSGGATGFTEAFF
TGTGCCAGCTCCGGGGGGGCGACAGGGTTCACTGAAGCTTTCTTT
>NA|TRBV5-1|TRBD1|TRBJ1-1
CASSMTGHKGIEAFF
TGCGCCAGCAGCATGACAGGGCACAAAGGTATTGAAGCTTTCTTT
>NA|TRBV7-3|TRBD2|TRBJ2-1
CASSSLAGGPNEQFF
TGTGCCAGCAGCTCCTTAGCGGGAGGGCCCAATGAGCAGTTCTTC
>NA|TRBV7-9|TRBD2|TRBJ2-3
CASSLAPTSGSTDTQYF
TGTGCCAGCAGCTTAGCCCCCACTAGCGGCAGCACAGATACGCAGTATTTT
>NA|TRBV28|NA|TRBJ1-2
CASSSSYGYTF
TGTGCCAGCAGCTCCTCCTATGGCTACACCTTC
>NA|TRBV28|NA|TRBJ2-7
CASSLPSGVGASYEQYF
TGTGCCAGCAGTTTACCTTCCGGGGTGGGGGCCTCCTACGAGCAGTACTTC
>NA|TRBV30|NA|TRBJ1-2
CAWGTGHYGYTF
TGTGCCTGGGGCACAGGCCACTATGGCTACACCTTC
>once|TRBV5-4|NA|TRBJ1-5
CASTWGVLPQHF
TGTGCCAGCACCTGGGGGGTTTTGCCCCAGCATTTT
>NA|TRBV24-1|TRBD2|TRBJ2-1
CATSARGAGGDNEQFF
TGTGCCACCAGTGCCCGAGGGGCGGGGGGGGACAATGAGCAGTTCTTC
>NA|TRBV28|NA|TRBJ2-7
CASSSTQVYEQYF
TGTGCCAGCAGTTCAACTCAGGTTTACGAGCAGTACTTC
>NA|TRBV4-1|TRBD2|TRBJ2-1
CASSIGRGGLNEQFF
TGCGCCAGCAGCATTGGGCGGGGGGGCCTCAATGAGCAGTTCTTC
>NA|TRBV19|NA|TRBJ1-5
CASSRREGNQPQHF
TGTGCCAGTAGTAGGAGGGAGGGCAATCAGCCCCAGCATTTT
>NA|TRBV28|NA|TRBJ1-2
CASSSPPGNGYTF
TGTGCCAGCAGTTCCCCCCCAGGGAATGGCTACACCTTC
>NA|TRBV7-8|TRBD2|TRBJ2-5
CASSQFGTSEETQYF
TGTGCCAGCAGCCAGTTCGGGACTAGCGAAGAGACCCAGTACTTC
>NA|TRBV18|TRBD1|TRBJ1-3
CASSPPRDRGNTIYF
TGTGCCAGCTCACCTCCCCGGGACAGGGGGAACACCATATATTTT
>few|TRBV6-6|TRBD1|TRBJ2-7
CASQDRVYEQYF
TGTGCCAGCCAGGACAGGGTCTACGAGCAGTACTTC
>NA|TRBV6-2/TRBV6-3|TRBD2|TRBJ2-2
CASSYVKRGIAPAGELFF
TGTGCCAGCAGTTACGTAAAGCGGGGGATAGCCCCAGCCGGGGAGCTGTTTTTT
>NA|TRBV14|NA|TRBJ2-1
CASSQDLGTTLYNEQFF
TGTGCCAGCAGCCAAGATTTAGGGACAACACTTTACAATGAGCAGTTCTTC
>NA|TRBV6-5|NA|TRBJ2-3
CASKGGYTDTQYF
TGTGCCAGCAAGGGGGGGTACACAGATACGCAGTATTTT
>NA|TRBV5-1|TRBD2|TRBJ2-7
CASKLADEQYF
TGCGCCAGCAAACTAGCGGACGAGCAGTACTTC
>NA|TRBV3-1/TRBV3-2|TRBD2|TRBJ2-3
CASSLKPIGTSGRTDTQYF
TGTGCCAGCAGCCTGAAGCCTATTGGGACTAGCGGGCGCACAGATACGCAGTATTTT
>NA|TRBV11-1|NA|TRBJ2-3
CASSSGQSSTDTQYF
TGTGCCAGCAGCTCCGGACAGTCTAGCACAGATACGCAGTATTTT
>NA|TRBV5-8|NA|TRBJ2-3
CASRQGPITDTQYF
TGTGCCAGCAGACAGGGCCCTATCACAGATACGCAGTATTTT
>NA|TRBV29-1|NA|TRBJ2-3
CSVATDTQYF
TGCAGCGTTGCTACAGATACGCAGTATTTT
>NA|TRBV7-2|TRBD1|TRBJ2-7
CASRGGTGYYEQYF
TGTGCCAGCAGGGGGGGGACAGGGTACTACGAGCAGTACTTC